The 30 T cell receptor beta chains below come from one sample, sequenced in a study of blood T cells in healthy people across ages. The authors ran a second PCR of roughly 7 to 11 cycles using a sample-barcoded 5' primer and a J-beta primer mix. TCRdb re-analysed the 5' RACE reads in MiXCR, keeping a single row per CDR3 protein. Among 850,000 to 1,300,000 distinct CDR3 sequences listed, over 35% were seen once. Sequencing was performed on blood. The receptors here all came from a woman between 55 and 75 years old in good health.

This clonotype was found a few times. Here the CDR3 DNA reads TGTGCCAGCAGTTTCTCCGGGAAGGAGACCCAGTACTTC. It specifies CASSFSGKETQYF. V and J are TRBV27 and TRBJ2-5; the D gene is possibly TRBD2 (5 bases). Germline values: CDR1 MNHEY, CDR2 SMNVEV (reference sequence). Trimming took 3 bases from V and 5 from J, leaving 10 bases between them. This CDR3 has 13 residues.

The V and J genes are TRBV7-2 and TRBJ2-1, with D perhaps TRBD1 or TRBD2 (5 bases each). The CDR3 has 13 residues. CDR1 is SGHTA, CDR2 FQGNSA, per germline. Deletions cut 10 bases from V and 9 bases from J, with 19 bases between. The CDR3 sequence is CANRDLGDGEQFF. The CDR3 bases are TGTGCCAACCGGGACCTGGGCGATGGTGAGCAGTTCTTC.

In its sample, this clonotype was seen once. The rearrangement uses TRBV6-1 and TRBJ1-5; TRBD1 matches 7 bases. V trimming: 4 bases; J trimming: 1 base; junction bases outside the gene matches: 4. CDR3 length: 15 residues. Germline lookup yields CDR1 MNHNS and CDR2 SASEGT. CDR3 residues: CASSALGQSNQPQHF. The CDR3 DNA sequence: TGTGCCAGCAGTGCACTGGGACAGAGCAATCAGCCCCAGCATTTT.

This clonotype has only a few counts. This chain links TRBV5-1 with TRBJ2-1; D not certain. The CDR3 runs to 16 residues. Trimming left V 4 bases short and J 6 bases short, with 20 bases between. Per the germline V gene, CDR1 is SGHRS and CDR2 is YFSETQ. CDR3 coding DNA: TGCGCCAGCAGCCCCTTAGACGGCTACCCTTCCAATGAGCAGTTCTTC. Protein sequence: CASSPLDGYPSNEQFF.

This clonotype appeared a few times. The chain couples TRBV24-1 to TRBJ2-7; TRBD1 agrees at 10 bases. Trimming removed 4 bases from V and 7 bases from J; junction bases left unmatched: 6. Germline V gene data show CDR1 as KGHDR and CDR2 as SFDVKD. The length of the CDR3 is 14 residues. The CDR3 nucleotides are TGTGCCACCAGTGACCCGGACAGGGGGGGTGAGCAGTACTTC. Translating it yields CATSDPDRGGEQYF.

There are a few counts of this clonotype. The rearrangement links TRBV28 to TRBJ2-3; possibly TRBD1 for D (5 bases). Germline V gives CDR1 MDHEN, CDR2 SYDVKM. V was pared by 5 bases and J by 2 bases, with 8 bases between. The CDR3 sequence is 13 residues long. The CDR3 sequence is CASSQQVTDTQYF. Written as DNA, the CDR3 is TGTGCCAGCAGTCAACAGGTCACAGATACGCAGTATTTT. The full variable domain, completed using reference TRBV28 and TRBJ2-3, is DVKVTQSSRYLVKRTGEKVFLECVQDMDHENMFWYRQDPGLGLRLIYFSYDVKMKEKGDIPEGYSVSREKKERFSLILESASTNQTSMYLCASSQQVTDTQYFGPGTRLTVL.

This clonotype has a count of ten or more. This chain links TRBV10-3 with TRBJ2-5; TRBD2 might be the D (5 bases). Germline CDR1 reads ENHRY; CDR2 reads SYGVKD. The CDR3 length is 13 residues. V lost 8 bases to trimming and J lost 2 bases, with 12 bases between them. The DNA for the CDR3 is TGTGCCATCGACGACGGACTGCAAGAGACCCAGTACTTC. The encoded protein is CAIDDGLQETQYF.

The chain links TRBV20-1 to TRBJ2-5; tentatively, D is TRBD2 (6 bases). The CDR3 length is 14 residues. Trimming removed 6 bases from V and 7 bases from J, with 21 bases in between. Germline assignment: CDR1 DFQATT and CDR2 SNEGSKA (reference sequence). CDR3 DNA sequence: TGCAGTGCCTCCCTGCGGAGGGACGGAGGGACCCAGTACTTC. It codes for CSASLRRDGGTQYF.

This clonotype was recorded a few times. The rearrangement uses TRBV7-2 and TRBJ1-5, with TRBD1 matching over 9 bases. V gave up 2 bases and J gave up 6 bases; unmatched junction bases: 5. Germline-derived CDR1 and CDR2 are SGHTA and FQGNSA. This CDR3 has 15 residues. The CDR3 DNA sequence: TGTGCCAGCAGCTTAACAGGGGGCGCGGGTCAGCCCCAGCATTTT. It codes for CASSLTGGAGQPQHF.

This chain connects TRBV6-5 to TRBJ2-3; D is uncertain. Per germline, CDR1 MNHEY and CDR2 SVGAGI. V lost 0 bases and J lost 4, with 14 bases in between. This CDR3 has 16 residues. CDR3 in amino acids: CASSYSGSPAADTQYF. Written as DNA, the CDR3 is TGTGCCAGCAGTTACTCAGGCTCTCCCGCGGCAGATACGCAGTATTTT.

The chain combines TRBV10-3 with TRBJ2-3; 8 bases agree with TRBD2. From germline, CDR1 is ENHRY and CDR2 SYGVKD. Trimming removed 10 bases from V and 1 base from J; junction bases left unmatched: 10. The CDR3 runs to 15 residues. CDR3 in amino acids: CATRDPAGGTDTQYF. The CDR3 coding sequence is TGTGCCACCCGCGACCCAGCGGGAGGCACAGATACGCAGTATTTT.

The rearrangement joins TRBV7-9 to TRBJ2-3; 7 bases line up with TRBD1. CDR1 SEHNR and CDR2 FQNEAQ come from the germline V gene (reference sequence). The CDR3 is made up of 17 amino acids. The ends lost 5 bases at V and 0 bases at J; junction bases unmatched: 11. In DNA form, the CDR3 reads TGTGCCAGCAGCCCAGGTCAGGGGGTGACTAGCACAGATACGCAGTATTTT. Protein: CASSPGQGVTSTDTQYF.

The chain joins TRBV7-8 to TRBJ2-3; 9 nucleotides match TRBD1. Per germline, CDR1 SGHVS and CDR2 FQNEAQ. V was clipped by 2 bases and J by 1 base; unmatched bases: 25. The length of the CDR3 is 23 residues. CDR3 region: CASSLRRGVNLGQGWDRTDTQYF. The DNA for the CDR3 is TGTGCCAGCAGCTTACGTCGGGGGGTAAACCTGGGACAGGGATGGGATCGCACAGATACGCAGTATTTT.

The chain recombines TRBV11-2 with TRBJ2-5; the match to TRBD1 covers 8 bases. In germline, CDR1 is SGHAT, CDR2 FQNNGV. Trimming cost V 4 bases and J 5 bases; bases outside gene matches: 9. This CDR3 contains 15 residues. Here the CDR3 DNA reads TGTGCCAGCAGCTACTCTCGGGGACAGGAGGAGACCCAGTACTTC. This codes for CASSYSRGQEETQYF.

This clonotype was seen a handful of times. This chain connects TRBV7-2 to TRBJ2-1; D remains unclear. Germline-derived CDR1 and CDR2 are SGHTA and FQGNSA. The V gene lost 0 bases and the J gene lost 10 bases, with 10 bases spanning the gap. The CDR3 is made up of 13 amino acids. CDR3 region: CASSLAPHREQFF. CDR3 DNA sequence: TGTGCCAGCAGCTTAGCTCCCCACAGAGAGCAGTTCTTC.

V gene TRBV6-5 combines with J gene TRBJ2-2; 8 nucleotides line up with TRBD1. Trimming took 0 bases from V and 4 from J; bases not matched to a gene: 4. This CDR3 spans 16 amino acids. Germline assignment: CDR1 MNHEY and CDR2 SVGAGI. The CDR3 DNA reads TGTGCCAGCAGTTACTCGGGACAGGTGTTCACCGGGGAGCTGTTTTTT. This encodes CASSYSGQVFTGELFF.

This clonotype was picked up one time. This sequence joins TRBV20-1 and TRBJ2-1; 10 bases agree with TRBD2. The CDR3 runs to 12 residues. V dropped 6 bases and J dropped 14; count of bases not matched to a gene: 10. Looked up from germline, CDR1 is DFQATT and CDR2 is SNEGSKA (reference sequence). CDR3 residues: CSASPSGRSEFF. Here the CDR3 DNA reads TGCAGTGCCAGCCCTAGCGGGAGATCGGAGTTCTTC.

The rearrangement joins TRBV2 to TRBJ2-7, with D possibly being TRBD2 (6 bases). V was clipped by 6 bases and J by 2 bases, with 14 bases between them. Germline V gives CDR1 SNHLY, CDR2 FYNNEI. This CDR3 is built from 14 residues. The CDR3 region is CASREGDSPYEQYF. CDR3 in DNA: TGTGCCAGCAGGGAGGGCGACAGCCCCTACGAGCAGTACTTC.

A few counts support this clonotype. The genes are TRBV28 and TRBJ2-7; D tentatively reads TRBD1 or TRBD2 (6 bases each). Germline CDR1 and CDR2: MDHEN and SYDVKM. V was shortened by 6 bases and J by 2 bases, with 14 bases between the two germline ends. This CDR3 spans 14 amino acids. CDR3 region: CASSVTGAPYEQYF. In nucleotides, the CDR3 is TGTGCCAGCAGCGTTACGGGGGCGCCCTACGAGCAGTACTTC.

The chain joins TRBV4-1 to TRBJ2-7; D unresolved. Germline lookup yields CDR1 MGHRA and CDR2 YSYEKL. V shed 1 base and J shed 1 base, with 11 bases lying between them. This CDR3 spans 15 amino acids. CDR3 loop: CASSQVGLGSYEQYF. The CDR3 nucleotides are TGCGCCAGCAGCCAAGTGGGCCTAGGATCCTACGAGCAGTACTTC.

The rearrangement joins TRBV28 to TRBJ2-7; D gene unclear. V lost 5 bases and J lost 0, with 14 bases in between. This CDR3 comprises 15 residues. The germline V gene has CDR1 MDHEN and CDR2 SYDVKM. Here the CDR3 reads CASSTSGRSSYEQYF. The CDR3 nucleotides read TGTGCCAGCAGTACCTCCGGGCGCAGCTCCTACGAGCAGTACTTC. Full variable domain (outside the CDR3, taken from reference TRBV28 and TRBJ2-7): DVKVTQSSRYLVKRTGEKVFLECVQDMDHENMFWYRQDPGLGLRLIYFSYDVKMKEKGDIPEGYSVSREKKERFSLILESASTNQTSMYLCASSTSGRSSYEQYFGPGTRLTVT.

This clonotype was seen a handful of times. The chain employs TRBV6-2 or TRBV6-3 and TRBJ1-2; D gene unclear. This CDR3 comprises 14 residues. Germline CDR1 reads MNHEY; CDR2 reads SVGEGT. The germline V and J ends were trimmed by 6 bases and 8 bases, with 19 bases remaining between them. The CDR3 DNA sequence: TGTGCCAGCAGCCTGAGCCGGCTCCTGGGAGGCTACACCTTC. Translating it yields CASSLSRLLGGYTF.

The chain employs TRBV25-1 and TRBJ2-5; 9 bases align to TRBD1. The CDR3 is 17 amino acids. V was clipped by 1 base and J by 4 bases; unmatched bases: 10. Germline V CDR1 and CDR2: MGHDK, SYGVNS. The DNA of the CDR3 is TGTGCCAGCAGTGAATCCGCGGGACAGGGAGGAGGAGAGACCCAGTACTTC. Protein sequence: CASSESAGQGGGETQYF.

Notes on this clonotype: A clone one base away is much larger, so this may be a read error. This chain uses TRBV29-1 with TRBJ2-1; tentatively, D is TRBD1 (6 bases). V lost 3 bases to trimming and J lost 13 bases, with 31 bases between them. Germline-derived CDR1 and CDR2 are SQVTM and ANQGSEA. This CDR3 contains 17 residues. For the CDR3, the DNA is TGCAGCGTTGACGGTGTTGTAACAGGGCGGCTCCAAGAGACCCAGTTCTTC. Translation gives CSVDGVVTGRLQETQFF.

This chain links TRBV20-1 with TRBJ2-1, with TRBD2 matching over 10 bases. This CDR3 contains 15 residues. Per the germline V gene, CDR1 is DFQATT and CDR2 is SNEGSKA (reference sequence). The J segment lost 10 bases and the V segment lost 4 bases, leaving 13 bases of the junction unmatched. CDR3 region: CSANPPSGSSYEQFF. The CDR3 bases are TGCAGTGCTAATCCTCCTAGCGGGAGTTCCTACGAGCAGTTCTTC.

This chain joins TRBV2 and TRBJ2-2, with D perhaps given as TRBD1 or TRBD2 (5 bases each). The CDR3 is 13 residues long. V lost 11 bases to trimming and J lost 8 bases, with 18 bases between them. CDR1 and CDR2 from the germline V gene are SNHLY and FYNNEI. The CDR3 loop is CAFRGDATGELFF. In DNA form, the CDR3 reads TGTGCCTTTCGAGGGGACGCAACTGGGGAGCTGTTTTTT. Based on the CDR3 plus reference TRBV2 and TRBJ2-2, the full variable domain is EPEVTQTPSHQVTQMGQEVILRCVPISNHLYFYWYRQILGQKVEFLVSFYNNEISEKSEIFDDQFSVERPDGSNFTLKIRSTKLEDSAMYFCAFRGDATGELFFGEGSRLTVL.

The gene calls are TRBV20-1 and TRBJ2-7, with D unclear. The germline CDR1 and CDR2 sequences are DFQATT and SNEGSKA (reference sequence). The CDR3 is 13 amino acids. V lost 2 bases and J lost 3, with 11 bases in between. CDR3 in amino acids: CSARKRALYEQYF. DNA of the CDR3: TGCAGTGCTAGAAAACGGGCCCTCTACGAGCAGTACTTC.

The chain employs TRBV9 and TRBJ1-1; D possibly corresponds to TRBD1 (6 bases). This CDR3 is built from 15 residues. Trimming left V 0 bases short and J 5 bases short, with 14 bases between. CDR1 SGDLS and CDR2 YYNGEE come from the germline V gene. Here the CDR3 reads CASSVAFTGRTEAFF. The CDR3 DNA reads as TGTGCCAGCAGCGTAGCTTTTACAGGGCGAACTGAAGCTTTCTTT.

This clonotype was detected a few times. DNA of the CDR3: TGTGCCAGCAGCGGTACCGGGACTCCTGTCGACGAGCAGTACTTC. This codes for CASSGTGTPVDEQYF. V is TRBV5-6 and J is TRBJ2-7, with D perhaps TRBD2 (6 bases). There are 15 residues in the CDR3. Trimming took off 4 bases at V and 5 bases at J, with 19 bases between the two ends. Germline assignment: CDR1 SGHDT and CDR2 YYEEEE.

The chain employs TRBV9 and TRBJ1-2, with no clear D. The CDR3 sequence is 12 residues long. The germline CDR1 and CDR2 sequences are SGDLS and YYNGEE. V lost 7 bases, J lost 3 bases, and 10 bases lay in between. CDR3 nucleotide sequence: TGTGCCAGCGGGTCCGATTACTATGGCTACACCTTC. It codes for CASGSDYYGYTF. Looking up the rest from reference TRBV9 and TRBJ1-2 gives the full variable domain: DSGVTQTPKHLITATGQRVTLRCSPRSGDLSVYWYQQSLDQGLQFLIQYYNGEERAKGNILERFSAQQFPDLHSELNLSSLELGDSALYFCASGSDYYGYTFGSGTRLTVV.